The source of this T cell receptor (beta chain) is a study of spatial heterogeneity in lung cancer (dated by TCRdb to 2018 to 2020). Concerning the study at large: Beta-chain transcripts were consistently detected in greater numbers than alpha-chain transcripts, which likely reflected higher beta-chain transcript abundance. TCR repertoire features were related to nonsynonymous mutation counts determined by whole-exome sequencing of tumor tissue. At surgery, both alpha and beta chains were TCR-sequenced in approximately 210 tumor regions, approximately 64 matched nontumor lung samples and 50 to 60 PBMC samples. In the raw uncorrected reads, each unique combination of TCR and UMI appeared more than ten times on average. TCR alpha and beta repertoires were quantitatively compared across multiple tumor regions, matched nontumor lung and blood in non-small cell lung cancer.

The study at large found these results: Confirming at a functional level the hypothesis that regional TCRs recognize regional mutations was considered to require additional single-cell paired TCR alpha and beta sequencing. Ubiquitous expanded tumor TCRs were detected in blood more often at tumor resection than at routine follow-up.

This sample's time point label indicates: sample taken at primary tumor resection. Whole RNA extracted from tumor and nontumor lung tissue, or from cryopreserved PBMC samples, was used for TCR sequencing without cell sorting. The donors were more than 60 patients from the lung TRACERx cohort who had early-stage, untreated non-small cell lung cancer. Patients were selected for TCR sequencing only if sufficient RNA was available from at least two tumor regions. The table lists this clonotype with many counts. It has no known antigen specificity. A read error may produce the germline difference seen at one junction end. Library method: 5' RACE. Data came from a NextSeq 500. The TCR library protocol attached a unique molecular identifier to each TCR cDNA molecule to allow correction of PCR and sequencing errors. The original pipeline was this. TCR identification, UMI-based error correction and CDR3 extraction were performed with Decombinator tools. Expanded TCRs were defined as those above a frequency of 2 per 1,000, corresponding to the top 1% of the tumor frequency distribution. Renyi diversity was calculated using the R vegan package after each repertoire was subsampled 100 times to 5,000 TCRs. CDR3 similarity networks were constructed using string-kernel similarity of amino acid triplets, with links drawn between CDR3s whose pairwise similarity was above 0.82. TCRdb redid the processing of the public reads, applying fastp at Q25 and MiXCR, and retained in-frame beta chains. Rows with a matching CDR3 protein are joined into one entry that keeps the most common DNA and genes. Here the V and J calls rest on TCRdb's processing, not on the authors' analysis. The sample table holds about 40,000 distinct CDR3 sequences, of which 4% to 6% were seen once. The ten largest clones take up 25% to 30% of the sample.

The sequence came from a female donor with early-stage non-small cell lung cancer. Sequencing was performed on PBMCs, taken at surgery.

The CDR3 region: CASSNSGDLYGYTF. The base sequence is TGTGCCAGCAGTAACTCGGGGGATCTTTATGGCTACACCTTC. Recombination connected TRBV6-5 to TRBJ1-2; a tentative D match to TRBD1 spans 5 bases. Counted from cysteine to phenylalanine, this CDR3 has 14 amino acids. This entry keeps only the CDR3 DNA: 42 bases, framed from base 1. CDR1 and CDR2, per the germline V gene, are MNHEY and SVGAGI.